This T cell receptor (beta chain) was sequenced during a study of blood T cells in healthy people across ages. Overall study context: Per two T cells, template switching captured roughly one barcoded beta molecule. Study findings and constraints: Diversity was estimated from one million T cells, and these estimates were considered underestimates. Roughly linearly, TCR beta diversity per million T cells fell as age increased.

The second PCR ran roughly 6 to 12 cycles with a sample-barcoded 5' primer and J-beta primers. MiXCR was run by TCRdb on the 5' RACE reads, yielding one entry per CDR3 protein. The sample includes some 1.6 million distinct CDR3 sequences, about 32% of them seen just once. CDR1 is LGHDT and CDR2 is YNNKEL in the germline V gene (reference sequence). The CDR3 consists of 16 residues. Trimming shortened V by 1 base and J by 3 bases, and 15 bases separated the two germline ends. This clonotype was seen more than once but under ten times. Its target is not known. The donors, healthy Caucasians from Russia, were aged 6 to 90.

The chain joins TRBV3-1 to TRBJ1-1, with D unclear. This sequence was found in a woman in her twenties or thirties in good health. The sample consisted of blood. The CDR3 coding sequence is TGTGCCAGCAGCCAAGCAGGAGGGAGGTTAGACACTGAAGCTTTCTTT. Translation: CASSQAGGRLDTEAFF.